The 27 T cell receptor beta chains presented below share a single source sample, sequenced in a study of brain T cells in children with intractable seizures. Some clones are missing from TCRdb's copy, which holds only in-frame ones; the method was immunoSEQ multiplex PCR. Among roughly 120,000 clones listed, under 95% were seen once. Specimen: peripheral blood, collected at surgery. The receptors originated from a boy younger than two with hemimegalencephaly and intractable seizures.

This rearrangement joins TRBV28 to TRBJ2-5; TRBD2 might be the D (6 bases). Trimming stripped 5 bases from V and 5 bases from J, with 15 bases between. CDR1 is MDHEN and CDR2 is SYDVKM in the germline V gene. This CDR3 region has 14 residues. In DNA, the CDR3 is TGTGCCAGCAGTCGTCCTTCCCGGGGGGAGACCCAGTACTTC. Its translation is CASSRPSRGETQYF.

A single count supports this clone. The chain links TRBV6-5 to TRBJ2-7; 8 bases fit TRBD2. Germline V gives CDR1 MNHEY, CDR2 SVGAGI. Germline trimming cut 8 bases from V and 7 bases from J; bases unmatched to any gene: 10. This CDR3 is built from 13 residues. As DNA, the CDR3 is TGTGCCAGCCAAAAAGCGGGAGCGGGGGAGCAGTACTTC. It translates to CASQKAGAGEQYF.

The chain joins TRBV27 to TRBJ2-7; TRBD1 matches at 9 bases. Trimming cost V 8 bases and J 3 bases; bases outside gene matches: 14. The CDR3 contains 16 residues. Germline CDR1 reads MNHEY; CDR2 reads SMNVEV (reference sequence). CDR3 nucleotide sequence: TGTGCCAGCGGGGTCTTTGGGGGACAGGGTTACTACGAGCAGTACTTC. Its protein is CASGVFGGQGYYEQYF.

This chain joins TRBV3-1 (or the pseudogene TRBV3-2) and TRBJ1-5; D unclear. This CDR3 has 15 amino acids. V was pared by 0 bases and J by 0 bases, with 6 bases between. CDR1 and CDR2 from the germline V gene are LGHDT and YNNKEL (reference sequence). CDR3 protein: CASSQEPYSNQPQHF. CDR3 DNA sequence: TGTGCCAGCAGCCAAGAACCGTATAGCAATCAGCCCCAGCATTTT.

The V and J genes are TRBV7-9 and TRBJ2-5; D is unclear. The germline V gene has CDR1 SEHNR and CDR2 FQNEAQ (reference sequence). Deletions cut 5 bases from V and 5 bases from J, with 12 bases between. This CDR3 comprises 13 residues. The CDR3 reads CASSPRLGETQYF. The CDR3 DNA reads as TGTGCCAGCAGCCCGCGACTGGGGGAGACCCAGTACTTC.

The J gene is TRBJ2-7, the V gene TRBV5-1; TRBD2 might be the D (6 bases). Germline loops: CDR1 SGHRS, CDR2 YFSETQ. This CDR3 region has 14 residues. V lost 4 bases, J lost 0 bases, and 11 bases lay in between. The CDR3 region is CASSPRRDSYEQYF. CDR3 nucleotide sequence: TGCGCCAGCAGCCCCAGGAGGGACTCCTACGAGCAGTACTTC.

This rearrangement joins TRBV15 to TRBJ2-7; 8 bases line up with TRBD2. CDR1 and CDR2 (germline): LNHNV, YYDKDF (reference sequence). The junction had 6 bases not matched to a gene; V was cut back by 0 bases and J by 2 bases. There are 16 residues in the CDR3. The DNA for the CDR3 is TGTGCCACCAGCAGAGATGCGGGGGGCCTTGCCTACGAGCAGTACTTC. The encoded protein is CATSRDAGGLAYEQYF.

The CDR3, as DNA: TGTGCCAGCAGTGACCTGGGCACCGGGGAGCTGTTTTTT. Translated: CASSDLGTGELFF. The chain links TRBV6-2 or TRBV6-3 to TRBJ2-2; unclear D gene. The CDR3 length is 13 residues. The V end lost 5 bases, the J end lost 4 bases, and 8 bases lay between the germline ends. CDR1 and CDR2 (germline): MNHEY, SVGEGT.

The chain carries TRBV19 and TRBJ2-1, with 8 bases identical to TRBD2. Germline assignment: CDR1 LNHDA and CDR2 SQIVND (reference sequence). Trimming cost V 6 bases and J 5 bases; bases outside gene matches: 9. The CDR3 totals 15 residues. The CDR3 protein is CASRQSSGLNNEQFF. As DNA, the CDR3 is TGTGCCAGTAGACAATCTAGCGGGTTAAACAATGAGCAGTTCTTC.

The chain carries TRBV5-1 and TRBJ2-7; 8 bases are a match to TRBD2. The length of the CDR3 is 17 residues. The V and J ends lost 0 bases and 5 bases, in that order; junction bases with no gene match: 13. Looked up from germline, CDR1 is SGHRS and CDR2 is YFSETQ. The CDR3 spells CASSLVAGGGRDDEQYF. Here the CDR3 DNA reads TGCGCCAGCAGCTTGGTGGCGGGAGGAGGAAGGGATGACGAGCAGTACTTC.

The chain joins TRBV27 to TRBJ2-4, with TRBD1 matching 10 bases. The germline gives CDR1 MNHEY, CDR2 SMNVEV (reference sequence). The length of the CDR3 is 15 residues. V lost 7 bases and J lost 5; bases outside the gene matches: 8. CDR3 in amino acids: CASTSRTGGQNIQYF. The CDR3 DNA is TGTGCCAGCACCTCGAGGACAGGGGGACAAAACATTCAGTACTTC.

This chain links TRBV18 with TRBJ1-1; D gene ambiguous. V was pared by 0 bases and J by 4 bases, with 9 bases between. The CDR3 length is 14 residues. From germline, CDR1 is KGHSH and CDR2 LQKENI. CDR3 amino acids: CASSPPIGSTEAFF. The CDR3 bases are TGTGCCAGCTCACCACCGATCGGGTCCACTGAAGCTTTCTTT.

The chain carries TRBV5-1 and TRBJ1-2; 7 bases are shared with TRBD1. Germline V gene sequence: CDR1 SGHRS, CDR2 YFSETQ. V shed 3 bases and J 3 bases; nucleotides not matched to a gene: 2. This CDR3 contains 13 residues. The CDR3 protein is CASSSTGYYGYTF. CDR3 DNA sequence: TGCGCCAGCAGCTCGACAGGGTACTATGGCTACACCTTC.

For the CDR3, the DNA is TGTGCCAGCAGTCCCGGGACAGGCGACACAGATACGCAGTATTTT. Translated: CASSPGTGDTDTQYF. J is TRBJ2-3 and V is TRBV6-2 or TRBV6-3; 8 bases align to TRBD1. CDR3 size: 15 residues. Germline lookup yields CDR1 MNHEY and CDR2 SVGEGT. The ends lost 5 bases at V and 2 bases at J; junction bases unmatched: 6.

The chain couples TRBV11-2 to TRBJ2-1; D uncertain. V lost 3 bases and J 7 bases, leaving 4 bases between the germline ends. The germline CDR1 and CDR2 sequences are SGHAT and FQNNGV. The CDR3 has 11 residues. The CDR3 DNA reads as TGTGCCAGCAGCTTGGGGAATGAGCAGTTCTTC. Its protein product is CASSLGNEQFF.

The chain employs TRBV5-1 and TRBJ2-7; a possible D gene is TRBD2 (5 bases). The V gene lost 3 bases and the J gene lost 0 bases, with 16 bases spanning the gap. Germline lookup yields CDR1 SGHRS and CDR2 YFSETQ. CDR3 size: 16 residues. In nucleotides, the CDR3 is TGCGCCAGCAGCTCTGGGGAAGGGAGACCCTCCTACGAGCAGTACTTC. It is translated as CASSSGEGRPSYEQYF.

The chain joins TRBV3-1 (or the pseudogene TRBV3-2) to TRBJ1-1; D gene uncertain. The CDR3 loop spans 15 amino acids. From germline, CDR1 is LGHDT and CDR2 YNNKEL (reference sequence). Trimming cost V 3 bases and J 0 bases, with 11 bases left between them. The chain's CDR3 is CASSHGGGMNTEAFF. As DNA, the CDR3 is TGTGCCAGCAGCCACGGTGGTGGTATGAACACTGAAGCTTTCTTT.

The chain links TRBV9 to TRBJ2-6; the D is unclear. Germline CDR1 and CDR2: SGDLS and YYNGEE. The CDR3 runs 11 residues. V gave up 3 bases and J gave up 8 bases, with 3 bases separating them. The chain's CDR3 is CASSASNVLTF. DNA of the CDR3: TGTGCCAGCAGCGCCTCCAACGTCCTGACTTTC.

The V and J genes are TRBV5-1 and TRBJ2-7; D not resolved. The germline V and J ends were trimmed by 7 bases and 2 bases, with 13 bases remaining between them. The CDR3 runs to 13 residues. Germline V lookup: CDR1 SGHRS, CDR2 YFSETQ. The CDR3 DNA is TGCGCCAGCGGCCCCGGCCCCCCCTACGAGCAGTACTTC. Its translation: CASGPGPPYEQYF.

The chain combines TRBV27 with TRBJ1-4; D not certain. This CDR3 is 16 amino acids long. V was shortened by 5 bases and J by 1 base, with 14 bases between the two germline ends. Germline CDR1 is MNHEY and CDR2 is SMNVEV (reference sequence). CDR3 protein: CASSPRRGRTNEKLFF. Here the CDR3 DNA reads TGTGCCAGCAGTCCACGCCGAGGGAGAACTAATGAAAAACTGTTTTTT.

This clone was picked up one time. V is TRBV3-1 (or the pseudogene TRBV3-2) and J is TRBJ2-1, with 8 bases that match TRBD1. This CDR3 is 14 amino acids long. Germline-derived CDR1 and CDR2 are LGHDT and YNNKEL (reference sequence). The V gene end was trimmed by 7 bases and the J gene end by 4 bases; junction bases not matched to a gene: 6. CDR3 sequence: CASTAGQGYNEQFF. The CDR3 bases are TGTGCCAGCACTGCAGGACAGGGTTACAATGAGCAGTTCTTC.

The rearrangement joins TRBV10-1 to TRBJ1-2; D is uncertain. The ends were cut back, 2 bases at V and 2 bases at J, with 6 bases in the middle. This CDR3 comprises 13 residues. The germline CDR1 and CDR2 sequences are WNHNN and SYGVQD (reference sequence). CDR3 nucleotide sequence: TGCGCCAGCAGTGAGCCGTACAACTATGGCTACACCTTC. Amino acid sequence: CASSEPYNYGYTF.

This rearrangement joins TRBV11-2 to TRBJ2-1, with D perhaps matching TRBD1 (6 bases). The germline CDR1 and CDR2 sequences are SGHAT and FQNNGV. The CDR3 consists of 12 residues. The V and J ends lost 5 bases and 6 bases respectively, with 8 bases between them. CDR3: CASSGTPNEQFF. The CDR3 DNA follows: TGTGCCAGCAGCGGGACACCCAATGAGCAGTTCTTC.

The chain links TRBV6-4 to TRBJ2-7, with D hard to call. The CDR3 is 13 amino acids. CDR1 MRHNA and CDR2 SNTAGT come from the germline V gene. Trimming shortened V by 8 bases and J by 3 bases, and 14 bases separated the two germline ends. CDR3 region: CASGLVVFYEQYF. The CDR3 DNA sequence: TGTGCCAGCGGTCTCGTGGTCTTCTACGAGCAGTACTTC.

V and J are TRBV6-5 and TRBJ2-7, with D perhaps being TRBD1 or TRBD2 (5 bases each). Germline-derived CDR1 and CDR2 are MNHEY and SVGAGI. This CDR3 is 13 amino acids long. V lost 7 bases, J lost 2 bases, and 12 bases lay in between. The CDR3 loop is CASKLTGPYEQYF. The DNA of the CDR3 is TGTGCCAGCAAACTGACGGGACCCTACGAGCAGTACTTC.

V and J are TRBV30 and TRBJ1-2; possibly TRBD1 for D (5 bases). CDR3 size: 12 residues. Germline V lookup: CDR1 GTSNPN, CDR2 SVGIG (reference sequence). Trimming stripped 1 base from V and 8 bases from J, with 11 bases between. The CDR3 DNA sequence: TGTGCCTGGAGTGGAGGGGTGGAAGGCTACACCTTC. Protein product: CAWSGGVEGYTF.

V and J are TRBV10-3 and TRBJ2-2; 8 bases are shared with TRBD2. V lost 6 bases, J lost 0 bases, and 6 bases stayed unmatched. The germline V gene encodes CDR1 ENHRY and CDR2 SYGVKD. This CDR3 spans 16 amino acids. CDR3 amino acids: CAISRTSGSNTGELFF. DNA for the CDR3: TGTGCCATCAGCCGTACTAGCGGCTCGAACACCGGGGAGCTGTTTTTT.